These T cell receptor beta chains were read from a single sample in a study of T cell repertoires in cytomegalovirus infection. These receptors have no known antigen. A single record per CDR3 protein comes from TCRdb applying MiXCR to the reads. The data hold around 99,000 distinct CDR3 sequences, with about 30% observed a single time. Here the sequenced sample was CD8+ T cells from cultured PBMCs, taken from culture after CMV antigen stimulation. The receptors here all came from a human donor in good health (CMV status not recorded). Some clones in this sample may be carry-over from other donors' samples. Both conserved end residues are part of each CDR3. The D gene is left open where the match is weak.

D gene | V gene | CDR3 length | CDR3 protein
TRBD2 | TRBV28 | 16 | CASSPELAGLQETQYF
- | TRBV2 | 15 | CASSEVEVGANVLTF
- | TRBV5-5 | 16 | CASSLRDDSLNTEAFF
- | TRBV12-3/TRBV12-4 | 13 | CASSPGVLYEQYF
- | TRBV7-2 | 14 | CASSLTAGGNTIYF
- | TRBV19 | 13 | CASHDRSRTEAFF
TRBD1 | TRBV11-2 | 17 | CASSLPATGDATDTQYF
- | TRBV4-1 | 13 | CASSQARGTEAFF
- | TRBV19 | 15 | CASSPSSAPYYEQYF
- | TRBV10-3 | 13 | CAISEIDSYEQYF
- | TRBV27 | 13 | CASSLADTGELFF
- | TRBV10-3 | 13 | CAISGGSYNEQFF
TRBD1 | TRBV6-6 | 18 | CASSPLTGPSVLATEAFF
- | TRBV7-8 | 13 | CASSSGRTPGYTF
- | TRBV19 | 14 | CASILTGKGGELFF
- | TRBV28 | 18 | CASSLPPAVGRSNYGYTF
- | TRBV6-4 | 13 | CASSADGNTEAFF
- | TRBV2 | 16 | CASSGPGGGRNTEAFF
- | TRBV6-1 | 14 | CASNFQGRGQPQHF
TRBD1 | TRBV9 | 16 | CASSASGQGAADEQFF
- | TRBV10-3 | 12 | CAISEGDYEQYF
- | TRBV7-9 | 16 | CASSAPRESSGNTIYF
- | TRBV6-5 | 13 | CASSYFGDYGYTF
TRBD1 | TRBV20-1 | 15 | CSANDGDRGGNEQFF
- | TRBV11-2 | 15 | CASSSLTGGGNEQFF
- | TRBV13 | 13 | CASSQAGIYGYTF
- | TRBV27 | 13 | CASSLRGNNEQFF
- | TRBV5-1 | 15 | CASSLGRRDNSPLHF
- | TRBV5-4 | 15 | CASSLEGQVNTEAFF
- | TRBV27 | 17 | CASSFYPPGATNQPQHF
- | TRBV12-3/TRBV12-4 | 15 | CASSPRGPLRDTQYF
- | TRBV28 | 14 | CASSLLVGDTEAFF